These 25 T cell receptor beta chains were all obtained from the same sample, sequenced in a study of type 1 regulatory T cells. Their antigens remain unidentified. MiXCR, run by TCRdb on the reads, gives a single entry per CDR3 protein. Of tens of thousands of distinct CDR3 sequences listed, approximately 67% are singletons. Sequencing was done on a sample of cultured non-Tr1 T cells, either the whole culture or a sorted T cell fraction (not recorded which). These receptors were taken from a human donor in good health.

The V and J genes are TRBV11-2 and TRBJ2-7, with D possibly matching TRBD1 (6 bases). V lost 8 bases to trimming and J lost 6 bases, with 17 bases between them. The germline V gene encodes CDR1 SGHAT and CDR2 FQNNGV. This CDR3 spans 13 amino acids. The chain's CDR3 is CASGGGLVGEQYF. In DNA form, the CDR3 reads TGTGCCAGCGGGGGCGGGCTAGTGGGCGAGCAGTACTTC.

The chain has TRBV6-2 or TRBV6-3 and TRBJ2-1; the match to TRBD2 covers 12 bases. The CDR3 runs to 16 residues. CDR1 and CDR2 (germline): MNHEY, SVGEGT. Trimming cost V 5 bases and J 10 bases; bases outside gene matches: 12. CDR3 protein: CASSPLAGGPSGEQFF. The CDR3 nucleotides are TGTGCCAGCAGTCCGCTAGCGGGAGGGCCTTCGGGGGAGCAGTTCTTC.

This clonotype was counted ten times or more. The CDR3 loop reads CATSDRRDRVNEQFF. In nucleotides, the CDR3 is TGTGCCACCAGTGACCGCCGGGACAGGGTGAATGAGCAGTTCTTC. This chain joins TRBV24-1 and TRBJ2-1, with 9 positions matching TRBD1. V lost 4 bases to trimming and J lost 7 bases; unmatched junction nucleotides: 7. Germline V gives CDR1 KGHDR, CDR2 SFDVKD. The CDR3 extends over 15 amino acids.

The chain uses TRBV14 and TRBJ2-2; 7 nucleotides line up with TRBD1. The trim removed 1 base at V and 4 bases at J, leaving 9 bases unmatched. Germline CDR1 SGHDN, CDR2 FVKESK. CDR3 length equals 17 residues. The CDR3 is CASSQALRQGGTGELFF. The CDR3 DNA reads as TGTGCCAGCAGCCAAGCACTGAGACAGGGCGGCACCGGGGAGCTGTTTTTT.

The chain joins TRBV18 to TRBJ2-7; D might be TRBD2 (5 bases). The V gene's germline CDR1 is KGHSH and CDR2 LQKENI. Trimming removed 3 bases at V and 5 bases at J, with 11 bases between. This CDR3 region has 13 residues. The CDR3 bases are TGTGCCAGCTCACCTCTAGCTAACCACGAGCAGTACTTC. Translation: CASSPLANHEQYF.

The V gene is TRBV20-1, the J gene TRBJ2-1, with D tentatively TRBD1 or TRBD2 (5 bases each). V lost 6 bases to trimming and J lost 7 bases, with 16 bases between them. This CDR3 region has 13 residues. Germline lookup yields CDR1 DFQATT and CDR2 SNEGSKA (reference sequence). CDR3 in DNA: TGCAGTGCGCCTTCCGGGACCCATAATGAGCAGTTCTTC. Its translation is CSAPSGTHNEQFF.

This clonotype has a handful of counts. The chain carries TRBV3-1 and TRBJ2-7, with D perhaps being TRBD1 or TRBD2 (5 bases each). Germline lookup yields CDR1 LGHDT and CDR2 YNNKEL (reference sequence). V dropped 4 bases and J dropped 2 bases, with 18 bases sitting between them. This CDR3 is built from 16 residues. The CDR3 DNA reads TGTGCCAGCAGCCCTACCATCCGGGACGGGACCTACGAGCAGTACTTC. It specifies CASSPTIRDGTYEQYF.

This sequence joins TRBV2 and TRBJ1-2; D unclear. CDR1 and CDR2 (germline): SNHLY, FYNNEI. This CDR3 contains 14 residues. Trimming removed 7 bases from V and 3 bases from J, with 15 bases in between. DNA for the CDR3: TGTGCCAGCAATCGTCGGGGTTCCGACTATGGCTACACCTTC. Translated, it gives CASNRRGSDYGYTF.

The chain uses TRBV7-2 and TRBJ2-3; TRBD2 might be the D (6 bases). Germline V gene sequence: CDR1 SGHTA, CDR2 FQGNSA. V lost 6 bases and J 4 bases, leaving 23 bases between the germline ends. The CDR3 has 17 residues. The CDR3 is CASSSEGQLGAADTQYF. DNA for the CDR3: TGTGCCAGCAGTTCGGAGGGCCAGTTGGGAGCGGCAGATACGCAGTATTTT.

The CDR3 here is CASTGGRYQPQHF. The CDR3 DNA sequence: TGTGCCAGCACCGGAGGGCGATATCAGCCCCAGCATTTT. The chain combines TRBV12-3 or TRBV12-4 with TRBJ1-5; D not certain. Trimming removed 7 bases at V and 5 bases at J, with 12 bases between. The CDR3 runs to 13 residues.

By frequency in the sample, this clonotype is medium-sized. The chain recombines TRBV7-2 with TRBJ2-5; TRBD1 is a possible D gene (6 bases). The CDR3 extends over 12 amino acids. Germline assignment: CDR1 SGHTA and CDR2 FQGNSA. Trimming cost V 6 bases and J 7 bases, with 12 bases left between them. Written as DNA, the CDR3 is TGTGCCAGCAGACAGGGATTGGGGACCCAGTACTTC. Its translation is CASRQGLGTQYF.

The rearrangement joins TRBV18 to TRBJ2-1, with a tentative D call TRBD1 (6 bases). The CDR3 runs 14 residues. Trimming cost V 3 bases and J 8 bases, with 14 bases left between them. Germline V gives CDR1 KGHSH, CDR2 LQKENI. CDR3 DNA: TGTGCCAGCTCACCTACAGGGTACGGCTATGAGCAGTTCTTC. Translated, it gives CASSPTGYGYEQFF.

The gene calls are TRBV20-1 and TRBJ1-1; maybe TRBD1 (5 bases). The CDR3 loop spans 15 amino acids. Germline CDR1 reads DFQATT; CDR2 reads SNEGSKA (reference sequence). With 5 bases removed from V and 1 base from J, the gap between germline ends came to 17 bases. The CDR3 DNA is TGCAGTGCTGACTTAACCGGGACGGGGAACACTGAAGCTTTCTTT. Translation gives CSADLTGTGNTEAFF.

The DNA for the CDR3 is TGTGCCAGCAGATCGGGACAGGGTATCTACGAGCAGTACTTC. The encoded protein is CASRSGQGIYEQYF. V usage is TRBV7-9 and J usage is TRBJ2-7, with 9 bases that match TRBD1. From germline, CDR1 is SEHNR and CDR2 FQNEAQ (reference sequence). V shed 6 bases and J 3 bases; nucleotides not matched to a gene: 6. CDR3 length equals 14 residues. Full variable domain (rest looked up from reference TRBV7-9 and TRBJ2-7): DTGVSQNPRHKITKRGQNVTFRCDPISEHNRLYWYRQTLGQGPEFLTYFQNEAQLEKSRLLSDRFSAERPKGSFSTLEIQRTEQGDSAMYLCASRSGQGIYEQYFGPGTRLTVT.

This clonotype was detected a few times. The V and J genes are TRBV4-2 and TRBJ1-3; D is uncertain. V was clipped by 0 bases and J by 2 bases, with 14 bases between them. Germline V gene lookup returns CDR1 LGHNA and CDR2 YNFKEQ. The CDR3 is 17 amino acids. CDR3 nucleotide sequence: TGTGCCAGCAGCCAAGATCGGAGGCAAATCACTGGAAACACCATATATTTT. Protein: CASSQDRRQITGNTIYF.

This rearrangement joins TRBV4-2 to TRBJ2-2; 11 bases agree with TRBD2. V was clipped by 4 bases and J by 4 bases; unmatched bases: 8. The V gene's germline CDR1 is LGHNA and CDR2 YNFKEQ. This CDR3 comprises 17 residues. The CDR3 sequence: CASSRTTSGTPTGELFF. CDR3 nucleotide sequence: TGTGCCAGCAGCCGAACGACTAGCGGGACTCCCACCGGGGAGCTGTTTTTT.

This clonotype appeared a few times. The CDR3 sequence: CASSFNGYEQYF. For the CDR3, the DNA is TGTGCCAGCAGCTTCAACGGCTACGAGCAGTACTTC. This chain uses TRBV5-5 with TRBJ2-7; D is unclear. This CDR3 is 12 amino acids long. CDR1 SGHKS and CDR2 YYEKEE come from the germline V gene (reference sequence). Trimming took off 2 bases at V and 3 bases at J, with 6 bases between the two ends.

The chain employs TRBV27 and TRBJ2-1; 8 bases map to TRBD2. The J segment lost 7 bases and the V segment lost 5 bases, leaving 22 bases of the junction unmatched. Germline V gene lookup returns CDR1 MNHEY and CDR2 SMNVEV (reference sequence). CDR3 size: 19 residues. CDR3 DNA: TGTGCCAGCAGTGAAAAAAGAGAACTAAGCGGGAGTTGGGGGAATGAGCAGTTCTTC. Amino acid sequence: CASSEKRELSGSWGNEQFF.

The rearrangement uses TRBV12-3 or TRBV12-4 and TRBJ1-5; 8 nucleotides match TRBD1. V lost 5 bases, J lost 3 bases, and 9 bases stayed unmatched. This CDR3 spans 16 amino acids. CDR3 in amino acids: CASSLQGQANNQPQHF. The CDR3 nucleotides read TGTGCCAGCAGTCTGCAGGGACAGGCTAACAATCAGCCCCAGCATTTT.

This rearrangement joins TRBV20-1 to TRBJ2-5; 10 positions agree with TRBD2. Germline CDR1 DFQATT, CDR2 SNEGSKA (reference sequence). The CDR3 length is 17 residues. Unmatched junction bases numbered 12, after V lost 0 bases and J lost 5 bases. CDR3 amino acids: CSARENAGGLAVETQYF. The CDR3 DNA sequence: TGCAGTGCTAGAGAGAACGCGGGAGGACTAGCGGTGGAGACCCAGTACTTC.

The chain carries TRBV5-6 and TRBJ1-3; D is uncertain. Germline V gives CDR1 SGHDT, CDR2 YYEEEE. With 4 bases removed from V and 1 base from J, the gap between germline ends came to 21 bases. CDR3 length: 18 residues. CDR3 DNA sequence: TGTGCCAGCAGCGCCACCCGGGCGGGTAACCCATCTGGAAACACCATATATTTT. Residues: CASSATRAGNPSGNTIYF.

This sequence joins TRBV6-5 and TRBJ2-2; D is perhaps TRBD1 (5 bases). Germline V gene sequence: CDR1 MNHEY, CDR2 SVGAGI. The ends were cut back, 7 bases at V and 5 bases at J, with 11 bases in the middle. The CDR3 has 13 amino acids. The CDR3 DNA reads as TGTGCCAGCATGGGGCATTGGACCGGGGAGCTGTTTTTT. It specifies CASMGHWTGELFF.

This clonotype was seen many times. This chain uses TRBV4-2 with TRBJ2-2, with 7 nucleotides matching TRBD2. CDR1 and CDR2 from the germline V gene are LGHNA and YNFKEQ. The CDR3 extends over 14 amino acids. V trimming: 4 bases; J trimming: 7 bases; junction bases outside the gene matches: 6. For the CDR3, the DNA is TGTGCCAGCAGCCTGAAGCGGGAAGGCGGGGAGCTGTTTTTT. Translating gives CASSLKREGGELFF.

The chain is built from TRBV2 and TRBJ2-7, with TRBD1 matching over 7 bases. The CDR3 has 14 residues. In germline, CDR1 is SNHLY, CDR2 FYNNEI. The trim removed 10 bases at V and 0 bases at J, leaving 9 bases unmatched. CDR3 sequence (DNA): TGTGCCAACAGCCGACAGGGTCCCTCCTACGAGCAGTACTTC. This gives the protein CANSRQGPSYEQYF. Full variable domain (outside the CDR3, taken from reference TRBV2 and TRBJ2-7): EPEVTQTPSHQVTQMGQEVILRCVPISNHLYFYWYRQILGQKVEFLVSFYNNEISEKSEIFDDQFSVERPDGSNFTLKIRSTKLEDSAMYFCANSRQGPSYEQYFGPGTRLTVT.

The V call is TRBV6-1, the J call TRBJ2-2, with TRBD2 identical over 11 bases. V dropped 5 bases and J dropped 7; count of bases not matched to a gene: 12. Germline V gene lookup returns CDR1 MNHNS and CDR2 SASEGT. The CDR3 runs 17 residues. The CDR3 is CASSIGHGGLAGGELFF. The CDR3 DNA sequence: TGTGCCAGCAGTATTGGACACGGAGGACTAGCGGGCGGGGAGCTGTTTTTT.